This T cell receptor beta chain was retrieved from a study of regulatory T cells in long-lasting Graves disease. This clonotype occurred a few times. With 6 bases removed from V and 5 bases from J, the gap between germline ends came to 11 bases. This CDR3 spans 12 amino acids. Germline V CDR1 and CDR2: DFQATT, SNEGSKA (reference sequence). Specified time point: newly diagnosed GD, antithyroid drugs for less than 3 months. TCR sequences were obtained from RNA taken from PBMCs. The authors built TCR beta libraries using iRepertoire HTBI primers and Arm-PCR of CDR3 regions. MiXCR, run by TCRdb on the multiplex PCR reads, gives a single entry per CDR3 protein. The table lists 400,000 to 550,000 distinct CDR3 sequences, around 15% of them singletons, with about 25% in the top ten. The sample was also reused in another study, on T cells in Graves' hyperthyroidism and ophthalmopathy.

V gene TRBV20-1 combines with J gene TRBJ1-5, with D maybe TRBD1 (6 bases). The sample here was peripheral blood mononuclear cells (PBMCs), taken at new diagnosis, from a patient treated with antithyroid drugs. The sequence was collected from a woman aged 18-29 years with Graves disease. CDR3: CSAQYRDQPQHF. The CDR3 region has the DNA TGCAGTGCCCAATACAGGGATCAGCCCCAGCATTTT.